Shown below are 19 T cell receptor beta chains from a single sample sequenced in a study of cytomegalovirus exposure and HLA in healthy donors (dated by TCRdb to 2016 to 2017). The library was obtained by the immunoSEQ multiplex PCR assay. For the multiplex PCR, a mixture combining 60 forward primers for TCR Vbeta segments and 13 reverse primers for TCR Jbeta segments was used. The source is immuneACCESS, and TCRdb retained only in-frame sequences with V and J called. Part of the clones is not carried over; for the studies checked, unresolved V genes explain less than half of this, and the remainder is unexplained. The sample profile shows roughly 170,000 clones; about 82% of them were found once. The top ten hold approximately 0.76% of the sample. The sample consisted of PBMCs. Every receptor here comes from a female donor in good health and CMV-seronegative.

The chain employs TRBV27 and TRBJ1-6; 7 bases are a match to TRBD1. Germline trimming cut 6 bases from V and 6 bases from J; bases unmatched to any gene: 8. Germline assignment: CDR1 MNHEY and CDR2 SMNVEV (reference sequence). The CDR3 length is 15 residues. CDR3 loop: CASRQTGDGNSPLHF. The CDR3 DNA reads as TGTGCCAGCAGACAAACAGGGGACGGTAATTCACCCCTCCACTTT.

V and J are TRBV11-2 and TRBJ1-1; TRBD1 is a possible D gene (5 bases). The CDR3 sequence is 13 residues long. CDR1 is SGHAT and CDR2 is FQNNGV in the germline V gene. The ends were cut back, 5 bases at V and 6 bases at J, with 13 bases in the middle. The CDR3 sequence: CASSPRGGSEAFF. CDR3 nucleotides: TGTGCCAGCAGCCCGCGCGGGGGATCTGAAGCTTTCTTT.

The chain links TRBV7-6 to TRBJ2-5, with 10 bases that match TRBD2. This CDR3 contains 19 residues. Per germline, CDR1 SGHVS and CDR2 FNYEAQ. V shed 1 base, J shed 0 bases, and the junction held 11 bases outside the gene matches. The CDR3 DNA reads as TGTGCCAGCAGCTTAGGATCGTCACTAGCGGGGTGGTACCAAGAGACCCAGTACTTC. Translation gives CASSLGSSLAGWYQETQYF.

This clone showed up just a few times. The V call is TRBV29-1, the J call TRBJ2-5, with D perhaps matching TRBD2 (6 bases). V was pared by 6 bases and J by 4 bases, with 18 bases between. Germline V gene lookup returns CDR1 SQVTM and CDR2 ANQGSEA. This CDR3 comprises 14 residues. The CDR3 sequence: CSVRIGGSRETQYF. CDR3 nucleotides: TGCAGCGTCCGTATCGGGGGTTCAAGAGAGACCCAGTACTTC.

CDR3 residues: CASSPPSGLRGYTF. The CDR3 coding sequence is TGTGCCAGCAGCCCCCCCAGCGGACTAAGGGGCTACACCTTC. V gene TRBV9 combines with J gene TRBJ1-2; the D is unclear. Trimming took off 4 bases at V and 8 bases at J, with 18 bases between the two ends. There are 14 residues in the CDR3. The germline gives CDR1 SGDLS, CDR2 YYNGEE.

About this clone: This same CDR3 is encoded by further DNA sequences in the sample. This chain connects TRBV7-2 to TRBJ2-3; unclear D gene. Germline loops: CDR1 SGHTA, CDR2 FQGNSA. The CDR3 runs 11 residues. V lost 5 bases and J 3 bases, leaving 3 bases between the germline ends. In nucleotides, the CDR3 is TGTGCCAGCAGCCATACAGATACGCAGTATTTT. Amino acids: CASSHTDTQYF.

The V gene is TRBV5-1, the J gene TRBJ2-5; D is unclear. V shed 0 bases and J shed 4 bases, with 4 bases lying between them. Germline CDR1 is SGHRS and CDR2 is YFSETQ. CDR3 length equals 12 residues. The CDR3 DNA reads as TGCGCCAGCAGCTTGGAGCCAGAGACCCAGTACTTC. This codes for CASSLEPETQYF.

The chain links TRBV11-1 to TRBJ2-3, with 7 bases lining up with TRBD2. Germline values: CDR1 SGHAT, CDR2 FQDESV (reference sequence). The CDR3 totals 18 residues. J was trimmed by 5 bases and V by 0 bases; bases with no gene match: 14. The CDR3 bases are TGTGCCAGCAGCTTAGCCCCCGGGTCCAGCGGGATCAGAGATACGCAGTATTTT. It is translated as CASSLAPGSSGIRDTQYF.

As to this clone: At one end the junction does not follow the germline gene, possibly because of a read error. The chain combines TRBV6-4 with TRBJ2-6; TRBD2 is a possible D gene (7 bases). The CDR3 totals 15 residues. Germline V gene sequence: CDR1 MRHNA, CDR2 SNTAGT. For the CDR3, the DNA is TGTGCCAGCAGTGAGGGGGGGCGCGGGGCCAACGGCCTGACTTTC. This sequence encodes CASSEGGRGANGLTF.

In its sample, this clone was seen a few times. The chain couples TRBV19 to TRBJ1-5, with 11 positions matching TRBD1. This CDR3 contains 17 residues. CDR1 and CDR2 (germline): LNHDA, SQIVND (reference sequence). The ends lost 1 base at V and 2 bases at J; junction bases unmatched: 4. CDR3 DNA sequence: TGTGCCAGTAGTATAGCTAAGGACAGGGGGCGCAATCAGCCCCAGCATTTT. This translates into CASSIAKDRGRNQPQHF.

This sequence joins TRBV6-5 and TRBJ1-6; 7 bases match TRBD1. CDR1 and CDR2 (germline): MNHEY, SVGAGI. V lost 6 bases to trimming and J lost 11 bases; unmatched junction nucleotides: 7. The CDR3 consists of 13 residues. CDR3 sequence (DNA): TGTGCCAGCAGAGCGACAGGGTCCACACCCCTCCACTTT. Translated, it gives CASRATGSTPLHF.

V usage is TRBV7-8 and J usage is TRBJ1-3; weak D call: TRBD1 (5 bases). This CDR3 region has 18 residues. Per the germline V gene, CDR1 is SGHVS and CDR2 is FQNEAQ. V was shortened by 1 base and J by 0 bases, with 16 bases between the two germline ends. The CDR3 loop reads CASSLDEGLLYSGNTIYF. The CDR3 DNA reads TGTGCCAGCAGCTTAGATGAGGGACTCCTATACTCTGGAAACACCATATATTTT. The full variable domain, with the rest looked up from reference TRBV7-8 and TRBJ1-3, is GAGVSQSPRYKVAKRGQDVALRCDPISGHVSLFWYQQALGQGPEFLTYFQNEAQLDKSGLPSDRFFAERPEGSVSTLKIQRTQQEDSAVYLCASSLDEGLLYSGNTIYFGEGSWLTVV.

The chain is built from TRBV30 and TRBJ2-5; 7 bases line up with TRBD2. The V gene end was trimmed by 8 bases and the J gene end by 5 bases; junction bases not matched to a gene: 14. The CDR3 is 14 amino acids. The germline V gene encodes CDR1 GTSNPN and CDR2 SVGIG (reference sequence). The CDR3 nucleotides read TGTGCCCCACCCCCGACTAGCTCGAAGGAGACCCAGTACTTC. Its protein is CAPPPTSSKETQYF.

The chain employs TRBV10-3 and TRBJ1-2; no firm D call. V lost 0 bases to trimming and J lost 7 bases, with 9 bases between them. The CDR3 length is 13 residues. Germline lookup yields CDR1 ENHRY and CDR2 SYGVKD. The CDR3 loop reads CAISESWEVGYTF. The DNA of the CDR3 is TGTGCCATCAGTGAGTCCTGGGAGGTTGGCTACACCTTC.

V and J are TRBV7-3 and TRBJ2-7; TRBD2 matches 7 bases. Germline CDR1 reads SGHTA; CDR2 reads FQGTGA. The CDR3 totals 13 residues. V was clipped by 2 bases and J by 6 bases; unmatched bases: 4. The CDR3 loop reads CASSLGAGVEQYF. DNA of the CDR3: TGTGCCAGCAGCTTAGGGGCGGGGGTCGAGCAGTACTTC.

This chain's CDR3 is CASSEPLAGVYDTQYF. The DNA for the CDR3 is TGCGCCAGCAGTGAGCCACTAGCGGGAGTGTATGATACGCAGTATTTT. The chain couples TRBV10-1 to TRBJ2-3; TRBD2 matches at 11 bases. V dropped 2 bases and J dropped 6; count of bases not matched to a gene: 7. Looked up from germline, CDR1 is WNHNN and CDR2 is SYGVQD (reference sequence). The CDR3 covers 16 residues.

This clone was counted only a few times. The V gene is TRBV4-1, the J gene TRBJ2-2, with 11 bases that match TRBD1. CDR1 is MGHRA and CDR2 is YSYEKL in the germline V gene. Trimming at V came to 4 bases and at J to 0 bases, leaving 4 bases not matched to a gene. The CDR3 loop spans 17 amino acids. DNA for the CDR3: TGCGCCAGCAGCCCCCGGGACAGGGGGTCGAACACCGGGGAGCTGTTTTTT. Its protein is CASSPRDRGSNTGELFF.

On this clone: The identical CDR3 is also encoded by other nucleotide sequences in the sample. The chain recombines TRBV19 with TRBJ1-3; 7 positions agree with TRBD1. Germline V lookup: CDR1 LNHDA, CDR2 SQIVND (reference sequence). This CDR3 comprises 14 residues. Losses at the gene ends were 8 bases for V and 0 bases for J; bases not matched to a gene: 4. In DNA form, the CDR3 reads TGTGCCAGTTCGGGACAGCTCTCTGGAAACACCATATATTTT. This translates into CASSGQLSGNTIYF. Together with reference TRBV19 and TRBJ1-3, the CDR3 gives the full variable domain: DGGITQSPKYLFRKEGQNVTLSCEQNLNHDAMYWYRQDPGQGLRLIYYSQIVNDFQKGDIAEGYSVSREKKESFPLTVTSAQKNPTAFYLCASSGQLSGNTIYFGEGSWLTVV.

The chain couples TRBV30 to TRBJ2-4; TRBD1 is a possible D gene (5 bases). The CDR3 length is 11 residues. Per germline, CDR1 GTSNPN and CDR2 SVGIG (reference sequence). The V and J ends lost 5 bases and 4 bases respectively, with 6 bases between them. The CDR3 is CAWSGKNIQYF. CDR3 sequence (DNA): TGTGCCTGGTCAGGGAAAAACATTCAGTACTTC. Supplemented by reference TRBV30 and TRBJ2-4, the full variable domain reads SQTIHQWPATLVQPVGSPLSLECTVEGTSNPNLYWYRQAAGRGLQLLFYSVGIGQISSEVPQNLSASRPQDRQFILSSKKLLLSDSGFYLCAWSGKNIQYFGAGTRLSVL.